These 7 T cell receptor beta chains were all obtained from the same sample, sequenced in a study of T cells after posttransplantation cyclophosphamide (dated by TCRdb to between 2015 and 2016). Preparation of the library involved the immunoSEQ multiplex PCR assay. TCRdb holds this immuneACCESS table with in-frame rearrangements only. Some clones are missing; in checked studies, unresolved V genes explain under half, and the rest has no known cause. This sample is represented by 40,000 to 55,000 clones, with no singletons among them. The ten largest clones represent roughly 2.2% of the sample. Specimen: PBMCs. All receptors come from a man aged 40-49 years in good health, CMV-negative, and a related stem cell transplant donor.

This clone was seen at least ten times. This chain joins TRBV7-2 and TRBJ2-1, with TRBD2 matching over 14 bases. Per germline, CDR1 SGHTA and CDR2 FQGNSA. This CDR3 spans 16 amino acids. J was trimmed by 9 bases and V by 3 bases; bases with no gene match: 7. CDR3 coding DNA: TGTGCCAGCAGCTTTACCGGGACTAGCGGGAGCGGTGAGCAGTTCTTC. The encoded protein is CASSFTGTSGSGEQFF.

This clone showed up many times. CDR3 in amino acids: CASGGQDNYGYTF. CDR3 coding DNA: TGTGCCAGCGGGGGACAGGATAACTATGGCTACACCTTC. This rearrangement joins TRBV7-9 to TRBJ1-2, with 8 bases aligning to TRBD1. Germline trimming cut 8 bases from V and 1 base from J; bases unmatched to any gene: 3. From germline, CDR1 is SEHNR and CDR2 FQNEAQ (reference sequence). The CDR3 loop spans 13 amino acids.

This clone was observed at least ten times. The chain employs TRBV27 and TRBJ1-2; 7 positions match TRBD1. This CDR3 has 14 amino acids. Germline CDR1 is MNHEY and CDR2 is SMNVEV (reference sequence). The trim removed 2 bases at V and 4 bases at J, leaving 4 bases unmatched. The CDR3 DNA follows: TGTGCCAGCAGTTTAAGGGGGCTCGGCTATGGCTACACCTTC. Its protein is CASSLRGLGYGYTF.

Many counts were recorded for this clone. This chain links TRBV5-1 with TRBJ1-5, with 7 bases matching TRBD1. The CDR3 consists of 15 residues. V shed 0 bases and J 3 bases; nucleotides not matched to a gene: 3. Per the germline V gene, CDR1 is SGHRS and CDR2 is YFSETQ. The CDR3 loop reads CASSLETGINQPQHF. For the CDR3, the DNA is TGCGCCAGCAGCTTGGAGACAGGGATCAATCAGCCCCAGCATTTT.

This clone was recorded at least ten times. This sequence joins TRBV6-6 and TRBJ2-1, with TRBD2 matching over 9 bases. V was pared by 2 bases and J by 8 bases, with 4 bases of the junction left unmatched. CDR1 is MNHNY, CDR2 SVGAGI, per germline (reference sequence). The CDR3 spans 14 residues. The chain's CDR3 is CASSYASGKDEQFF. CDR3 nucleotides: TGTGCCAGCAGTTACGCTAGCGGGAAGGATGAGCAGTTCTTC.

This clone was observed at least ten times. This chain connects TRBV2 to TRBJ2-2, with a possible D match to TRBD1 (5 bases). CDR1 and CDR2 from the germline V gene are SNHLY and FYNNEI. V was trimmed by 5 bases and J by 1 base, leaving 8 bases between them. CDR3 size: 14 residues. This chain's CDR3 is CASSPTGNTGELFF. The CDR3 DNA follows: TGTGCCAGCAGTCCTACAGGGAACACCGGGGAGCTGTTTTTT.

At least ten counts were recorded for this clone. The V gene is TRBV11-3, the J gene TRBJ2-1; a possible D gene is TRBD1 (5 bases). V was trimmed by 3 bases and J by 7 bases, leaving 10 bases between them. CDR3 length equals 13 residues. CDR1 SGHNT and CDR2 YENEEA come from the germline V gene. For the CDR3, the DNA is TGTGCCAGCAGCTTTGACAGCCTGAATGAGCAGTTCTTC. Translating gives CASSFDSLNEQFF. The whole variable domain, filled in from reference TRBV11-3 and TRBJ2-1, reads EAGVVQSPRYKIIEKKQPVAFWCNPISGHNTLYWYLQNLGQGPELLIRYENEEAVDDSQLPKDRFSAERLKGVDSTLKIQPAELGDSAVYLCASSFDSLNEQFFGPGTRLTVL.